This TCR beta chain was found in a study of control samples from healthy donors and cancer patients. V was pared by 2 bases and J by 7 bases, with 9 bases between. The germline gives CDR1 KGHSH, CDR2 LQKENI. The CDR3 loop spans 13 amino acids. In its sample, this clone was seen a few times. Sequencing used immunoSEQ multiplex PCR; TCRdb keeps in-frame clones, though not all of them. There are roughly 400,000 clones in the sample; 75% to 95% occur only once, and more than 6% lies in the top ten. The chain joins TRBV18 to TRBJ1-5; D gene uncertain. The sequencing sample was made of PBMCs. This receptor was identified in a man aged 35 to 55 with head and neck cancer. The CDR3 sequence: CASSPGSGQPQHF. CDR3 coding DNA: TGTGCCAGCTCACCAGGGTCCGGGCAGCCCCAGCATTTT. The variable domain in full, with the rest retrieved from reference TRBV18 and TRBJ1-5, is NAGVMQNPRHLVRRRGQEARLRCSPMKGHSHVYWYRQLPEEGLKFMVYLQKENIIDESGMPKERFSAEFPKEGPSILRIQQVVRGDSAAYFCASSPGSGQPQHFGDGTRLSIL.